Sequencing of this T cell receptor beta chain was carried out in a study of T cells in Graves' hyperthyroidism and ophthalmopathy. TCR beta CDR3 regions were amplified from RNA transcripts. The study used the HTBI primer set for a first-round RT-PCR of the TCR CDR3. Via MiXCR, TCRdb re-called the multiplex PCR reads, giving one row per CDR3 protein. The sample shows about 690,000 distinct CDR3 sequences, roughly 17% of them seen only once. This clonotype has a single count. Germline and junction disagree at one end, which may indicate a read error. Material: blood. The sequence derives from a man in his fifties with Graves' hyperthyroidism.

The CDR3 region has the DNA TGTGCCCGCAGTCAAAACAGGCCCGACGAGCAGTACTTC. Encoded protein: CARSQNRPDEQYF. The gene calls are TRBV28 and TRBJ2-7; D is possibly TRBD1 (5 bases). The CDR3 totals 13 residues. Germline CDR1 and CDR2: MDHEN and SYDVKM.